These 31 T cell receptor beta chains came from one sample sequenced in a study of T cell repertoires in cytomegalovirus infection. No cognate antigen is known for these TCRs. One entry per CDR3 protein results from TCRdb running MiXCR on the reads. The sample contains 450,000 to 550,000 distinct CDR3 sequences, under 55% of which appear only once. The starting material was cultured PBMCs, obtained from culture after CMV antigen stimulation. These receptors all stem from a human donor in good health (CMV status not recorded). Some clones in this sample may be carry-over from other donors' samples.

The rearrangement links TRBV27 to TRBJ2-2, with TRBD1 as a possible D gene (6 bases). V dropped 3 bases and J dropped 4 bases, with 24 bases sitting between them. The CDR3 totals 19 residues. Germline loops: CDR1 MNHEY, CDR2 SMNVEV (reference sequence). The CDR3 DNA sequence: TGTGCCAGCAGTTTTGGATACAGGGTAGTTGTCCCTGTCACCGGGGAGCTGTTTTTT. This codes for CASSFGYRVVVPVTGELFF.

The CDR3 DNA sequence: TGTGCCAGCAGCTTAGCCCCAGGGGTACGACAGACCCAGTACTTC. This sequence encodes CASSLAPGVRQTQYF. The chain combines TRBV7-9 with TRBJ2-5; TRBD1 is a possible D gene (6 bases). The V end was cut by 0 bases, the J end by 6 bases, with 14 bases between. The germline V gene encodes CDR1 SEHNR and CDR2 FQNEAQ (reference sequence). The CDR3 is 15 residues long.

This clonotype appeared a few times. The chain's CDR3 is CASSLLDRAFQPQHF. CDR3 bases: TGTGCCAGCAGTTTACTGGACAGGGCTTTTCAGCCCCAGCATTTT. The rearrangement uses TRBV12-3 or TRBV12-4 and TRBJ1-5, with 8 bases matching TRBD1. The CDR3 totals 15 residues. The V and J ends lost 2 bases and 6 bases, in that order; junction bases with no gene match: 6.

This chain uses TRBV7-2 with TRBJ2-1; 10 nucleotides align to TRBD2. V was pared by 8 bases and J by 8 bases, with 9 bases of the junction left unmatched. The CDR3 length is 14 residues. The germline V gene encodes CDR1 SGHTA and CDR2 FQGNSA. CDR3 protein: CASRLSGGADEQFF. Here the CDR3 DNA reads TGTGCCAGCCGGTTGAGCGGGGGGGCCGATGAGCAGTTCTTC.

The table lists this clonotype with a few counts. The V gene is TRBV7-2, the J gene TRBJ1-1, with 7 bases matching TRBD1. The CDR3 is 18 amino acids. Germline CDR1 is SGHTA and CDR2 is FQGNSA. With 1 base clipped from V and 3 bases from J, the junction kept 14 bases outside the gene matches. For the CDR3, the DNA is TGTGCCAGCAGCTTAGGACGGGGGAGGGGGCCCAGTGACACTGAAGCTTTCTTT. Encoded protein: CASSLGRGRGPSDTEAFF.

CDR3 in DNA: TGTGCCAGCAGCTCAAATCCAGGGAGCGGGAGCACGACCCAGTACTTC. Its protein is CASSSNPGSGSTTQYF. V is TRBV7-8 and J is TRBJ2-5, with 8 bases fitting TRBD2. Trimming cost V 4 bases and J 7 bases; bases outside gene matches: 14. The CDR3 consists of 16 residues. Germline-derived CDR1 and CDR2 are SGHVS and FQNEAQ.

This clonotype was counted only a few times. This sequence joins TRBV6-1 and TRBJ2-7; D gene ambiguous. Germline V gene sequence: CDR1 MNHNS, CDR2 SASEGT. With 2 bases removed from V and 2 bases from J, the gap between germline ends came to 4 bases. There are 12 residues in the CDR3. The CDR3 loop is CASSEWAYEQYF. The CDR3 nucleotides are TGTGCCAGCAGTGAATGGGCCTACGAGCAGTACTTC.

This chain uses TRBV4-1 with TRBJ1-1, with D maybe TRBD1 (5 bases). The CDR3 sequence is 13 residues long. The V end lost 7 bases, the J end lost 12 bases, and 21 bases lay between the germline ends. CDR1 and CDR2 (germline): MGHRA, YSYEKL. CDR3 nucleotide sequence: TGCGCCAGCACCTCAGGGAGGACGACAGCGACTTTCTTT. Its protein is CASTSGRTTATFF.

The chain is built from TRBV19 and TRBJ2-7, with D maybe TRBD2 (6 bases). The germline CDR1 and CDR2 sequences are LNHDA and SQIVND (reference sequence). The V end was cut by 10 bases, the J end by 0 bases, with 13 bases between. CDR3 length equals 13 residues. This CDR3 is CATRDSSSYEQYF. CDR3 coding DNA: TGTGCCACCAGGGACTCAAGCTCCTACGAGCAGTACTTC.

This CDR3 is CSAAEGSHYGYTF. Here the CDR3 DNA reads TGCAGCGCCGCTGAGGGATCCCACTATGGCTACACCTTC. The chain is built from TRBV29-1 and TRBJ1-2; D gene unclear. The CDR3 is made up of 13 amino acids. Germline V CDR1 and CDR2: SQVTM, ANQGSEA. The V gene lost 7 bases and the J gene lost 3 bases, with 15 bases spanning the gap.

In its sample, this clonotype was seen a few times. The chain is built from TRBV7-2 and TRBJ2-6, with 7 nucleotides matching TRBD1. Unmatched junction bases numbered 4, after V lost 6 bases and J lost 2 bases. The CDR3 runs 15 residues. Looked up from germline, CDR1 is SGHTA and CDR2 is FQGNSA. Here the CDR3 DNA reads TGTGCCAGCAGGGCTACAGGGGCTGGGGCCAACGTCCTGACTTTC. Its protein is CASRATGAGANVLTF. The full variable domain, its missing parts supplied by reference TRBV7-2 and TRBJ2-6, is GAGVSQSPSNKVTEKGKDVELRCDPISGHTALYWYRQSLGQGLEFLIYFQGNSAPDKSGLPSDRFSAERTGGSVSTLTIQRTQQEDSAVYLCASRATGAGANVLTFGAGSRLTVL.

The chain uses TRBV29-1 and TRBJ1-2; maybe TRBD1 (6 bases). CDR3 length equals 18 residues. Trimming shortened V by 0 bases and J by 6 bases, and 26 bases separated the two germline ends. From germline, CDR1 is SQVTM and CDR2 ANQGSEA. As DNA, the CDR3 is TGCAGCGTTGAAGATCCCCTCGGCAGGGGACCCTCCCACCATGGCTACACCTTC. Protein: CSVEDPLGRGPSHHGYTF.

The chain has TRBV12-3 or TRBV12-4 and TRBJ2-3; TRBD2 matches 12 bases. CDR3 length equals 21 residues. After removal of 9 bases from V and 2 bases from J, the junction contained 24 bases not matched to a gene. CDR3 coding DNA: TGTGCCAGAATCCCTCACCTCGCTAGCGGGAGGGCCCCAGAGAACACAGATACGCAGTATTTT. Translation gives CARIPHLASGRAPENTDTQYF.

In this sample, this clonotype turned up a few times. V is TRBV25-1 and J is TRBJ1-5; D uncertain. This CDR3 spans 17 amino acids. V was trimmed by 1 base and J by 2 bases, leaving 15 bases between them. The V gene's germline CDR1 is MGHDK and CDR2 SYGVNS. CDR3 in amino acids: CASSEFPPAGRNQPQHF. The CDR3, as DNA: TGTGCCAGCAGTGAATTCCCCCCCGCAGGTCGCAATCAGCCCCAGCATTTT.

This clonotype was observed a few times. The CDR3 here is CSARSSGGSNTGELFF. In DNA form, the CDR3 reads TGCAGTGCTAGAAGTAGCGGGGGATCTAACACCGGGGAGCTGTTTTTT. The chain couples TRBV20-1 to TRBJ2-2; 9 bases match TRBD2. Trimming cost V 2 bases and J 2 bases; bases outside gene matches: 6. Germline CDR1 and CDR2: DFQATT and SNEGSKA (reference sequence). The CDR3 has 16 amino acids.

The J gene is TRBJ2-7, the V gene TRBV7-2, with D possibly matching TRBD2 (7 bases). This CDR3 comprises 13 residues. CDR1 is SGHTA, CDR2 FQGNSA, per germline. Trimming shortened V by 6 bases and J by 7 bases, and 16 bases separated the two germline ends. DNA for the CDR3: TGTGCCAGCAGATTGGGGGGGGCGCGTGAGCAGTACTTC. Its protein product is CASRLGGAREQYF.

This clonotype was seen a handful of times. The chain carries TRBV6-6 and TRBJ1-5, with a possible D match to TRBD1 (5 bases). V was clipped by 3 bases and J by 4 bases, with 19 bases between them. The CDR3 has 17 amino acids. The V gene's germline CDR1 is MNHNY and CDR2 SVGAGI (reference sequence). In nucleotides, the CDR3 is TGTGCCAGCAGTTATTCTCCTCCGGGGCACGGGAATCAGCCCCAGCATTTT. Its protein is CASSYSPPGHGNQPQHF.

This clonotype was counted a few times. The CDR3 loop is CASSLPRTRGLAATSSYNEQFF. The CDR3 nucleotides are TGTGCCAGCAGTTTACCGCGAACCCGGGGACTAGCGGCAACGAGCTCCTACAATGAGCAGTTCTTC. The V and J genes are TRBV12-3 or TRBV12-4 and TRBJ2-1; 11 bases line up with TRBD2. With V trimmed by 2 bases and J by 0 bases, 18 bases remained unmatched. The CDR3 sequence is 22 residues long.

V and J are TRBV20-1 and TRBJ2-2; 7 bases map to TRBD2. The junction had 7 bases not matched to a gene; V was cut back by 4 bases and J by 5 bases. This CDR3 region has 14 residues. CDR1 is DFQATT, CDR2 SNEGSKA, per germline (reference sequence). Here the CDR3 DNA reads TGCAGTGCTATTGACGGGGGGAGTACCGGGGAGCTGTTTTTT. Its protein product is CSAIDGGSTGELFF.

The CDR3 loop is CATAAVGSQPQHF. The CDR3 DNA reads as TGTGCCACCGCGGCGGTAGGTAGTCAGCCCCAGCATTTT. V usage is TRBV6-5 and J usage is TRBJ1-5; no reliable D call. The V end was cut by 10 bases, the J end by 6 bases, with 16 bases between. From germline, CDR1 is MNHEY and CDR2 SVGAGI. The CDR3 is 13 residues long.

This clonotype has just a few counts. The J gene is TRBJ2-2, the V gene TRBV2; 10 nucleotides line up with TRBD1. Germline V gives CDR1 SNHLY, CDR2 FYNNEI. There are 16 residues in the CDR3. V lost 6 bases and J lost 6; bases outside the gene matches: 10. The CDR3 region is CASSWGGQGSAGELFF. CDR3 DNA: TGTGCCAGCAGCTGGGGGGGACAGGGGAGTGCCGGGGAGCTGTTTTTT.

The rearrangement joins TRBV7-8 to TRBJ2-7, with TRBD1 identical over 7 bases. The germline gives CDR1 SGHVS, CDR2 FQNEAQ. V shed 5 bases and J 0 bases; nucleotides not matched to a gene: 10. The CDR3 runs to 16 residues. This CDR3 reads CASSPEPRTGSYEQYF. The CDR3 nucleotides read TGTGCCAGCAGCCCTGAACCCCGGACAGGCTCCTACGAGCAGTACTTC. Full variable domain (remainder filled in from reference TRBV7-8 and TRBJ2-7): GAGVSQSPRYKVAKRGQDVALRCDPISGHVSLFWYQQALGQGPEFLTYFQNEAQLDKSGLPSDRFFAERPEGSVSTLKIQRTQQEDSAVYLCASSPEPRTGSYEQYFGPGTRLTVT.

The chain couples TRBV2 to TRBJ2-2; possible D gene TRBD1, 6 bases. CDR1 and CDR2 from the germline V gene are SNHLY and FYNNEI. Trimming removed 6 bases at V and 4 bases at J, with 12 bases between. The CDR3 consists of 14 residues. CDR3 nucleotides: TGTGCCAGCAGCGGACAGTCTCGCACCGGGGAGCTGTTTTTT. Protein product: CASSGQSRTGELFF.

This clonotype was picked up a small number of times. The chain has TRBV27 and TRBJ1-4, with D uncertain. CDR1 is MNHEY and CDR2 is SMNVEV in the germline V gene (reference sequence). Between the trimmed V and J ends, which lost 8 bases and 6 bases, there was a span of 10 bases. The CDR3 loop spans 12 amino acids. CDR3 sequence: CASRRRDEKLFF. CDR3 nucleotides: TGTGCCAGCCGACGGAGGGATGAAAAACTGTTTTTT.

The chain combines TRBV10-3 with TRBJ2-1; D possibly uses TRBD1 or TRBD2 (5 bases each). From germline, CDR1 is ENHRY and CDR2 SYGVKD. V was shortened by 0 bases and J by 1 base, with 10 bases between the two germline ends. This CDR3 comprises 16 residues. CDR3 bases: TGTGCCATCAGTGAGTCTACGGGACCTTCCTACAATGAGCAGTTCTTC. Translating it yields CAISESTGPSYNEQFF.

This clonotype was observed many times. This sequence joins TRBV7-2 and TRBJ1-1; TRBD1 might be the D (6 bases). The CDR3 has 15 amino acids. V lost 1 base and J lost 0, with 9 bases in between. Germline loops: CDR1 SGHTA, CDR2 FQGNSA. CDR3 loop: CASSLGGQLNTEAFF. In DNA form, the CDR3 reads TGTGCCAGCAGCTTAGGTGGACAGTTGAACACTGAAGCTTTCTTT.

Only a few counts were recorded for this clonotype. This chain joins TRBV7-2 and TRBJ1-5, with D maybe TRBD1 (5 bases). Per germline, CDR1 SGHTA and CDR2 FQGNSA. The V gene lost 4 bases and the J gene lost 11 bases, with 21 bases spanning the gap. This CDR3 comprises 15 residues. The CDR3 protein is CASSSRDRGSMSQHF. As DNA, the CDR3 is TGTGCCAGCAGCTCGCGGGACCGCGGTTCTATGTCCCAGCATTTT.

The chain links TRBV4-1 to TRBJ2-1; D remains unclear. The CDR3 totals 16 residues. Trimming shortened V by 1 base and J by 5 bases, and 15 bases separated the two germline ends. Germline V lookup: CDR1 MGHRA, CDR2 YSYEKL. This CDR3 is CASSQGPPGLNNEQFF. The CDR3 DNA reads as TGCGCCAGCAGCCAAGGCCCCCCTGGTCTGAACAATGAGCAGTTCTTC.

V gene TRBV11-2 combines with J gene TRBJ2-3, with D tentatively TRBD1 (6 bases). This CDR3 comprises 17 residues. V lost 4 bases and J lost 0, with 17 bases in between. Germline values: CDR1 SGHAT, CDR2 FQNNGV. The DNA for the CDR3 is TGTGCCAGCAGCTCCCCCTTGGGGGCGACTAGCACAGATACGCAGTATTTT. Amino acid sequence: CASSSPLGATSTDTQYF.

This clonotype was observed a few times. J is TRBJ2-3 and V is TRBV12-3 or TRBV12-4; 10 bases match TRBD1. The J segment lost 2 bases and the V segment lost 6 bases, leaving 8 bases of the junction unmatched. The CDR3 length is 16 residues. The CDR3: CASSWDRGLPTDTQYF. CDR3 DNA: TGTGCCAGCAGCTGGGACAGGGGTCTCCCCACAGATACGCAGTATTTT.

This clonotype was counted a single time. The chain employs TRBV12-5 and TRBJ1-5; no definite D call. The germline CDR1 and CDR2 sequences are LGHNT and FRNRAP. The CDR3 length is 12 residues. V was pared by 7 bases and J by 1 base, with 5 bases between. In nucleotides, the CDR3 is TGTGCTAGTGCCAAAAGCAATCAGCCCCAGCATTTT. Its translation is CASAKSNQPQHF.